The entry below gives a single T cell receptor beta chain sequence along with its context. The V gene end was trimmed by 2 bases and the J gene end by 6 bases; junction bases not matched to a gene: 11. Germline-derived CDR1 and CDR2 are SGHNT and YYREEE (reference sequence). CDR3 length: 16 residues. Original analysis: Reference gene primer amplification in the assay estimated nucleated cell counts. Libraries were prepared by immunoSEQ multiplex PCR; TCRdb keeps only in-frame clonotypes and omits some of them. Clonal size and the V and J genes are those of that table, whereas D and trimming came from the DNA. The sample holds about 100,000 clones, roughly 87% seen once. These data originate in a study of blood T cell repertoires in COVID-19. On the study more broadly: The origin of the acute and convalescent COVID-19 samples was the United States, Italy and Spain. In each case, the material was cDNA or gDNA derived from T cells, B-cell-depleted T cells, or PBMCs.

V and J are TRBV5-4 and TRBJ2-3; TRBD2 matches 8 bases. The sequence was obtained from a man aged 25-45 years in a cohort sampled during active COVID-19. Sequencing used peripheral blood. The chain's CDR3 is CASSFGGGYFSDTQYF. For the CDR3, the DNA is TGTGCCAGCAGCTTCGGCGGGGGGTACTTCAGTGATACGCAGTATTTT.